A selection of T cell receptor beta chains follows, all from one sample in a study of CD8 T cell repertoires and HIV-1 epitope variants. The method was immunoSEQ multiplex PCR; TCRdb's version includes in-frame clones alone and lacks a portion of them. Here the sample spans tens of thousands of clones, 74% being singletons. Input material: uncultured baseline CD8+ T cells from peripheral blood mononuclear cells (PBMCs). Receptors originate from a male donor with HIV. Each CDR3 is given with its conserved first and last residue. Each record gives: clone size, V gene, J gene, D gene, CDR3 DNA, CDR3 protein. A D gene is named only where the DNA matches it firmly. Size is omitted from some rows. Given values are once, few, many or a class for expanded clones.

.,TRBV5-4,TRBJ2-1,.,TGTGCCAGCAGCTTTGCCTGGAGGGAGCAGTTCTTC,CASSFAWREQFF
once,TRBV28,TRBJ1-5,.,TGTGCCAGCAGTTTGAATCAATATAGCAATCAGCCCCAGCATTTT,CASSLNQYSNQPQHF
.,TRBV19,TRBJ2-2,TRBD1,TGTGCCACTAGACAGGGGCCAAGCACCGGGGAGCTGTTTTTT,CATRQGPSTGELFF
.,TRBV19,TRBJ2-1,TRBD1,TGTGCCAGTAGTATAGACTCAGGGGGATTTGGTGAGCAGTTCTTC,CASSIDSGGFGEQFF
.,TRBV5-1,TRBJ1-5,.,TGCGCCAGCAGCTTGGGTATGGCAAATCAGCCCCAGCATTTT,CASSLGMANQPQHF
once,TRBV15,TRBJ2-5,.,TGTGCCACCAGCAAGGGAAACAGGGCGATACAAGAGACCCAGTACTTC,CATSKGNRAIQETQYF
.,TRBV19,TRBJ2-1,.,TGTGCCAGTAGTAGAGTGGCTCCGCAGGGCAATGAGCAGTTCTTC,CASSRVAPQGNEQFF
.,TRBV19,TRBJ2-1,.,TGTGCCAGTAGTATTGACCAGGCCCTGGAGCAGTTCTTC,CASSIDQALEQFF
.,TRBV5-4,TRBJ2-5,.,TGTGCCAGCAGCTCGGGGGCGACAGGGCTAGGGGAGACCCAGTACTTC,CASSSGATGLGETQYF
.,TRBV30,TRBJ2-1,TRBD2,TGTGCCTGGGGATCCGGGACTAGTTCCAATGAGCAGTTCTTC,CAWGSGTSSNEQFF
.,TRBV30,TRBJ2-5,TRBD2,TGTGCCTGGAGTTTTTTAGCGGGGGGGCCCCGGTTCCAAGAGACCCAGTACTTC,CAWSFLAGGPRFQETQYF
.,TRBV28,TRBJ2-7,.,TGTGCCAGCAGTCCCACCGAAACAGGACTCACCTACGAGCAGTACTTC,CASSPTETGLTYEQYF
.,TRBV7-2,TRBJ2-3,.,TGTGCCAGCAGCGTCCGGGACCGATACACAGATACGCAGTATTTT,CASSVRDRYTDTQYF
.,TRBV28,TRBJ1-1,TRBD1,TGTGCCAGCAGTCTCACACAGGGGCAGGGGAACACTGAAGCTTTCTTT,CASSLTQGQGNTEAFF
few,TRBV7-9,TRBJ2-1,.,TGTGCCAGCAGCTTTCTATCAATTAGCTCCTACAATGAGCAGTTCTTC,CASSFLSISSYNEQFF
few,TRBV28,TRBJ2-7,TRBD2,TGTGCCAGCAGTTACTTAACCTTGGGGGGGTCCTACGAGCAGTACTTC,CASSYLTLGGSYEQYF
once,TRBV5-6,TRBJ1-3,.,TGTGCCAGCAGCTTGGACCCAGACTTAAACACCATATATTTT,CASSLDPDLNTIYF
.,TRBV15,TRBJ2-1,TRBD1,TGTGCCACCAGCAGAGCCCTTTGGGGGACAGGCAATGAGCAGTTCTTC,CATSRALWGTGNEQFF
.,TRBV15,TRBJ1-2,.,TGTGCCACCAGCAAGGGGAACTATGGCTACACCTTC,CATSKGNYGYTF
.,TRBV6-5,TRBJ1-4,TRBD1,TGTGCCAGCAGTGGGCAGGGGGCGGGTAATGAAAAACTGTTTTTT,CASSGQGAGNEKLFF
.,TRBV7-6,TRBJ2-5,.,TGTGCCAGCAGCTTAGCGCAAGCAGGGGAAGAGACCCAGTACTTC,CASSLAQAGEETQYF
few,TRBV7-2,TRBJ1-6,TRBD1,TGTGCCAGCAGCTTAGCACAGGGGGGACAATCACCCCTCCACTTT,CASSLAQGGQSPLHF
once,TRBV5-1,TRBJ2-7,TRBD2,TGCGCCAGCAGCCCGGGACTAGTGACCTACGAGCAGTACTTC,CASSPGLVTYEQYF
many,TRBV28,TRBJ1-6,.,TGTGCCAGCAAATACCTCTCCTATAATTCACCCCTCCACTTT,CASKYLSYNSPLHF
.,TRBV2,TRBJ1-6,.,TGTGCCAGCGGCTCAACAGATCTCTCTAATTCACCCCTCCACTTT,CASGSTDLSNSPLHF
.,TRBV4-1,TRBJ2-1,.,TGCGCCAGCAGCCAGCCCGGGACGGTTTACAATGAGCAGTTCTTC,CASSQPGTVYNEQFF
once,TRBV13,TRBJ2-1,.,TGTGCCAGCAACCGAGCTCGTGAGCAGTTCTTC,CASNRAREQFF
.,TRBV30,TRBJ1-6,.,TGTGCCTGGAGGGACCGCGGGGCCTGGAATTCACCCCTCCACTTT,CAWRDRGAWNSPLHF
.,TRBV7-8,TRBJ2-7,TRBD1,TGTGCCAGCAGCTTAACCCGGGACAGGGAGCAGAAGCTTAAGTTC,CASSLTRDREQKLKF
.,TRBV5-1,TRBJ2-5,.,TGCGCCAGCAGCTTTATCGGGGTGCGGGAAGAGACCCAGTACTTC,CASSFIGVREETQYF
.,TRBV7-9,TRBJ2-7,.,TGTGCCAGCAGCTTCCCACAGGGCTACCAGTACTTC,CASSFPQGYQYF
.,TRBV5-1,TRBJ2-2,.,TGCGCCAGCAGCCAGGGGTCGGGACCTCCTAACGGCGGGGAGCTGTTTTTT,CASSQGSGPPNGGELFF
.,TRBV27,TRBJ1-2,.,TGTGCCAGCAGTTTGGCGGGGGAAGAACGTTATGGCTACACCTTC,CASSLAGEERYGYTF
.,TRBV29-1,TRBJ2-7,TRBD2,TGCAGCGCTGCGGGGACTAGCGTCTACGAGCAGTACTTC,CSAAGTSVYEQYF
.,TRBV19,TRBJ2-5,.,TGTGCCAGTAGTATCAGACAGGCAGAAGAGACCCAGTACTTC,CASSIRQAEETQYF
.,TRBV6-5,TRBJ1-5,.,TGTGCCAGCAGTTACCCAAGACAGGTGGATCAGCCCCAGCATTTT,CASSYPRQVDQPQHF
.,TRBV7-6,TRBJ2-3,TRBD2,TGTGCCAGCAGCTTAGAGTTAGGAGGGACTAGCAGATCAGATACGCAGTATTTT,CASSLELGGTSRSDTQYF
.,TRBV5-5,TRBJ1-5,.,TGTGCCAGCAGGAAGGTGGTTGAGGGGAATCAGCCCCAGCATTTT,CASRKVVEGNQPQHF
.,TRBV28,TRBJ2-1,.,TGTGCCAGCAGCCAAGATAACCGCGGGTACAATGAGCAGTTCTTC,CASSQDNRGYNEQFF
few,TRBV5-1,TRBJ2-1,TRBD1,TGCGCCAGCAGCTTATCGGGACAGGGAACCCATGAGCAGTTCTTC,CASSLSGQGTHEQFF
.,TRBV19,TRBJ1-4,.,TGTGCCAGTAGCTACAGGGATAGTGCAACTAATGAAAAACTGTTTTTT,CASSYRDSATNEKLFF
few,TRBV19,TRBJ1-2,TRBD1,TGTGCCAGTAGTGCGGGACAGGAAGGCTATGGCTACACCTTC,CASSAGQEGYGYTF
.,TRBV6-1,TRBJ1-4,.,TGTGCCAGCAGTGAAGCGGAACGGGGGGCGCTGACTAATGAAAAACTGTTTTTT,CASSEAERGALTNEKLFF